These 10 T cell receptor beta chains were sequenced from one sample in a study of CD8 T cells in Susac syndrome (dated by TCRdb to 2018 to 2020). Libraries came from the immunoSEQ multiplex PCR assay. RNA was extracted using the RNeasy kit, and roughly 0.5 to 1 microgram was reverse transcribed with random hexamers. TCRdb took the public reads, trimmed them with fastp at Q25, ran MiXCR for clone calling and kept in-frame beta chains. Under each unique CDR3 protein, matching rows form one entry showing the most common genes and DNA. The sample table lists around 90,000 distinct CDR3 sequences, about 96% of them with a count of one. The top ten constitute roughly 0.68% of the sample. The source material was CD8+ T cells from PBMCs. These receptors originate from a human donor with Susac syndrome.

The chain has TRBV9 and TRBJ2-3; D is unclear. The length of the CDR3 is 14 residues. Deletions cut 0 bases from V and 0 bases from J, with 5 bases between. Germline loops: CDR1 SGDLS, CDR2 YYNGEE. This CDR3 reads CASSVVSSTDTQYF. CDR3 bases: TGTGCCAGCAGCGTAGTATCGAGCACAGATACGCAGTATTTT.

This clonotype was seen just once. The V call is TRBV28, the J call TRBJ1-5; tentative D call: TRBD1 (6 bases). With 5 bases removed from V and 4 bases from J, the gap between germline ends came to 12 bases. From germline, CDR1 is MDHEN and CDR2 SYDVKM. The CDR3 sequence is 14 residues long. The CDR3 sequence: CASSPEQGNQPQHF. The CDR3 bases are TGTGCCAGCAGTCCTGAACAGGGTAATCAGCCCCAGCATTTT.

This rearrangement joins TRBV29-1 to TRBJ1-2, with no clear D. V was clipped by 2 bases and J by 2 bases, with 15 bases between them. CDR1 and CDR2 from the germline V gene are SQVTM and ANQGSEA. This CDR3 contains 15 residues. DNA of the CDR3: TGCAGCGTTGAAAGCGGGCAGCCCCTGAACTATGGCTACACCTTC. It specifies CSVESGQPLNYGYTF.

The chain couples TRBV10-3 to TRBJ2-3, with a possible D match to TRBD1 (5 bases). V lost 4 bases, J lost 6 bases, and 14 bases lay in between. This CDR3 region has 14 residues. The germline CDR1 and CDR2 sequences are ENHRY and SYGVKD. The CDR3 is CAISVQGGGDTQYF. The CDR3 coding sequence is TGTGCCATCAGTGTCCAGGGTGGTGGGGATACGCAGTATTTT.

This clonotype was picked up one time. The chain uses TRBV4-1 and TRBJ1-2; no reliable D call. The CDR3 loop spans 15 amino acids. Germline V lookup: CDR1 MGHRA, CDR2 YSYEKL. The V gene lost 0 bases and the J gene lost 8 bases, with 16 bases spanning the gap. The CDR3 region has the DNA TGCGCCAGCAGCCAAGAATCCGGCGGCACAACGGGCTACACCTTC. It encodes CASSQESGGTTGYTF.

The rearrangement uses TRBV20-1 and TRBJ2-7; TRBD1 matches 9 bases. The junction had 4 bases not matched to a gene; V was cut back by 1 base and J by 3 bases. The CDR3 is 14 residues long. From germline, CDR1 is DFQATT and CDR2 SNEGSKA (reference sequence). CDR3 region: CSARVGQGIYEQYF. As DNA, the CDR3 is TGCAGTGCTAGAGTTGGACAGGGGATCTACGAGCAGTACTTC.

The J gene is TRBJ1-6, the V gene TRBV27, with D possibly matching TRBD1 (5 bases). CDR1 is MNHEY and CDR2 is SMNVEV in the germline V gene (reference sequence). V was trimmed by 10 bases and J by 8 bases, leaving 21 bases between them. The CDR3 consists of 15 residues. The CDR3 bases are TGTGCCACCACCTCCGGGGGGGGAGGACATTCACCCCTCCACTTT. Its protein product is CATTSGGGGHSPLHF.

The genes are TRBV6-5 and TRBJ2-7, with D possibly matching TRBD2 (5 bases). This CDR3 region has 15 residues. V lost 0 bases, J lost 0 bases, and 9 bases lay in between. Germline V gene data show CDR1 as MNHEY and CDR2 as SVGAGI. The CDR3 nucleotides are TGTGCCAGCAGTTACTCAGGGAGCCCCTCCTACGAGCAGTACTTC. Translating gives CASSYSGSPSYEQYF.

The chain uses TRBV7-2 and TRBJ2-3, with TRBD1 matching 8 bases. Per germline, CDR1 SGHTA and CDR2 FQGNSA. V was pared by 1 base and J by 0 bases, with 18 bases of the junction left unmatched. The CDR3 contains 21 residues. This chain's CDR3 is CASSLGRAGDDRGLSTDTQYF. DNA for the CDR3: TGTGCCAGCAGCTTAGGGCGGGCGGGCGATGACAGGGGATTAAGCACAGATACGCAGTATTTT.

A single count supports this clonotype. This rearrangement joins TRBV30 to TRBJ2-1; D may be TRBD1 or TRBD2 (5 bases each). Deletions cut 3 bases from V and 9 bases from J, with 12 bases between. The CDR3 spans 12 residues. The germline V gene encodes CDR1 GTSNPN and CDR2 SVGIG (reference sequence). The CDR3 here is CAWRLGDGEQFF. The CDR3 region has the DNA TGTGCCTGGAGACTAGGGGACGGTGAGCAGTTCTTC.